The 20 T cell receptor beta chains listed next were all sequenced from one sample in a study of sequential checkpoint blockade in melanoma. The repertoire was sequenced with immunoSEQ multiplex PCR; TCRdb's copy has only in-frame clones and lacks some. This sample carries 25,000 to 35,000 clones, approximately 86% of them seen once, and the ten largest clones take 20% to 25%. Specified treatment: randomized to nivolumab then ipilimumab (arm A) or the reverse (arm B). The sequenced sample was CD8+ T cells sorted from blood (inferred from file names), obtained from a patient given nivolumab and ipilimumab in sequence. The receptors derive from a human donor with melanoma.

The V gene is TRBV4-3, the J gene TRBJ2-7, with D possibly being TRBD2 (5 bases). The CDR3 spans 15 residues. Germline CDR1 LGHNA, CDR2 YSLEER. V shed 4 bases and J shed 2 bases, with 15 bases lying between them. The CDR3 loop reads CASSRGLSGTYEQYF. The CDR3 DNA sequence: TGCGCCAGCAGCCGCGGATTATCCGGGACCTACGAGCAGTACTTC.

The rearrangement uses TRBV5-1 and TRBJ1-4; maybe TRBD1 (6 bases). V lost 2 bases to trimming and J lost 4 bases, with 12 bases between them. CDR3 size: 15 residues. The germline CDR1 and CDR2 sequences are SGHRS and YFSETQ. The CDR3 reads CASSFKRGINEKLFF. Written as DNA, the CDR3 is TGCGCCAGCAGCTTTAAGAGGGGGATTAATGAAAAACTGTTTTTT.

The V gene is TRBV28, the J gene TRBJ2-7, with D tentatively TRBD1 (6 bases). Germline values: CDR1 MDHEN, CDR2 SYDVKM. CDR3 length: 15 residues. The germline V and J ends were trimmed by 3 bases and 0 bases, with 12 bases remaining between them. The CDR3 is CASSFGQGLSYEQYF. CDR3 DNA: TGTGCCAGCAGTTTTGGGCAGGGGCTCTCCTACGAGCAGTACTTC.

This sequence joins TRBV4-3 and TRBJ2-7; a possible D gene is TRBD1 (6 bases). The ends were cut back, 3 bases at V and 2 bases at J, with 14 bases in the middle. CDR1 is LGHNA and CDR2 is YSLEER in the germline V gene. There are 15 residues in the CDR3. The CDR3 loop reads CASSHTYGGPYEQYF. In DNA, the CDR3 is TGCGCCAGCAGCCACACCTATGGGGGCCCCTACGAGCAGTACTTC.

This clone has only a few counts. The chain combines TRBV5-4 with TRBJ2-3, with 10 bases identical to TRBD1. Germline V gene lookup returns CDR1 SGHNT and CDR2 YYREEE (reference sequence). The CDR3 runs to 15 residues. V was clipped by 3 bases and J by 5 bases; unmatched bases: 6. The CDR3 here is CASSSRTGGIDTQYF. The CDR3 DNA sequence: TGTGCCAGCAGCTCGAGGACAGGGGGGATAGATACGCAGTATTTT.

This chain uses TRBV11-3 with TRBJ2-3; TRBD2 aligns across 10 bases. With 4 bases clipped from V and 6 bases from J, the junction kept 4 bases outside the gene matches. The germline V gene encodes CDR1 SGHNT and CDR2 YENEEA. The CDR3 covers 14 residues. The CDR3 DNA is TGTGCCAGCAGCTCCGGGACTAGCGAGGATACGCAGTATTTT. Amino acid sequence: CASSSGTSEDTQYF.

The CDR3 coding sequence is TGTGCCATCAGTGTTACAGGTCCTGGTCAGCCCCAGCATTTT. It translates to CAISVTGPGQPQHF. The chain is built from TRBV10-3 and TRBJ1-5; weak D call: TRBD1 (5 bases). CDR1 ENHRY and CDR2 SYGVKD come from the germline V gene. V lost 4 bases and J 6 bases, leaving 13 bases between the germline ends. The CDR3 runs 14 residues.

This clone is a singleton in its sample. The chain links TRBV27 to TRBJ2-7; TRBD1 matches 8 bases. V shed 5 bases and J 7 bases; nucleotides not matched to a gene: 16. The CDR3 extends over 16 amino acids. The V gene's germline CDR1 is MNHEY and CDR2 SMNVEV (reference sequence). The CDR3 DNA reads TGTGCCAGCAGTCCCATCGGACAGGGCCGGGCGTATGAGCAGTACTTC. It specifies CASSPIGQGRAYEQYF.

This clone appeared once. This sequence joins TRBV5-1 and TRBJ2-1, with 9 bases that match TRBD1. Germline V gene lookup returns CDR1 SGHRS and CDR2 YFSETQ. This CDR3 comprises 16 residues. Germline trimming cut 0 bases from V and 8 bases from J; bases unmatched to any gene: 9. The CDR3 DNA reads as TGCGCCAGCAGCTTGGGTCCCGGGACAGGGACGGATGAGCAGTTCTTC. This codes for CASSLGPGTGTDEQFF.

CDR3 sequence: CASRPQGAGGELFF. The CDR3 nucleotides are TGTGCCAGCAGACCGCAGGGGGCGGGCGGGGAGCTGTTTTTT. The chain couples TRBV28 to TRBJ2-2; 8 nucleotides match TRBD1. Trimming cost V 6 bases and J 7 bases; bases outside gene matches: 7. The CDR3 spans 14 residues. Germline V gives CDR1 MDHEN, CDR2 SYDVKM.

This chain joins TRBV29-1 and TRBJ2-7; 11 bases are a match to TRBD2. The CDR3 has 12 amino acids. Per the germline V gene, CDR1 is SQVTM and CDR2 is ANQGSEA. Losses at the gene ends were 6 bases for V and 6 bases for J; bases not matched to a gene: 4. CDR3 protein: CSVVSGRGEQYF. CDR3 DNA sequence: TGCAGCGTGGTTAGCGGGAGGGGCGAGCAGTACTTC.

The chain combines TRBV27 with TRBJ2-6, with 7 bases that match TRBD1. V shed 5 bases, J shed 4 bases, and the junction held 5 bases outside the gene matches. The germline V gene encodes CDR1 MNHEY and CDR2 SMNVEV (reference sequence). The CDR3 contains 15 residues. CDR3 nucleotides: TGTGCCAGCAGTACAGGGGTCTCCGGGGCCAACGTCCTGACTTTC. Amino acid sequence: CASSTGVSGANVLTF.

The V and J genes are TRBV4-1 and TRBJ1-2; tentatively, D is TRBD1 (6 bases). Trimming removed 3 bases from V and 2 bases from J, with 10 bases in between. Germline V gene sequence: CDR1 MGHRA, CDR2 YSYEKL. The CDR3 totals 14 residues. The CDR3 sequence: CASSQGAQNYGYTF. The CDR3, as DNA: TGCGCCAGCAGCCAGGGGGCGCAGAACTATGGCTACACCTTC.

The CDR3 bases are TGCAGCGCCCTACAGGGACAGACCAATGAGCAGTTCTTC. This translates into CSALQGQTNEQFF. The rearrangement joins TRBV29-1 to TRBJ2-1; 7 bases match TRBD1. The CDR3 covers 13 residues. Germline V gene data show CDR1 as SQVTM and CDR2 as ANQGSEA. The V segment lost 7 bases and the J segment 6 bases; nucleotides outside the gene matches: 9.

The V and J genes are TRBV4-1 and TRBJ1-4; no clear D gene. CDR1 and CDR2 from the germline V gene are MGHRA and YSYEKL. Trimming took 3 bases from V and 3 from J, leaving 5 bases between them. CDR3 size: 13 residues. The CDR3 nucleotides are TGCGCCAGCAGCCAGGAGTCTAATGAAAAACTGTTTTTT. Its translation is CASSQESNEKLFF.

The chain links TRBV6-5 to TRBJ2-3, with no clear D. This CDR3 spans 13 amino acids. V was pared by 4 bases and J by 0 bases, with 5 bases between. CDR1 is MNHEY, CDR2 SVGAGI, per germline. The CDR3 loop reads CASSWRSTDTQYF. Written as DNA, the CDR3 is TGTGCCAGCAGTTGGAGAAGCACAGATACGCAGTATTTT.

The chain's CDR3 is CASSQDQRDRELNTEAFF. For the CDR3, the DNA is TGTGCCAGCAGCCAAGATCAGCGGGACAGGGAATTGAACACTGAAGCTTTCTTT. The chain couples TRBV14 to TRBJ1-1, with TRBD1 identical over 9 bases. The CDR3 is made up of 18 amino acids. The trim removed 0 bases at V and 0 bases at J, leaving 8 bases unmatched. The germline CDR1 and CDR2 sequences are SGHDN and FVKESK.

This chain joins TRBV7-8 and TRBJ2-7; 7 bases agree with TRBD2. The CDR3 is made up of 22 amino acids. V shed 3 bases and J 0 bases; nucleotides not matched to a gene: 26. Germline V gives CDR1 SGHVS, CDR2 FQNEAQ. This CDR3 reads CASSLVEWGGRKEREFSYEQYF. The CDR3 nucleotides are TGTGCCAGCAGCTTGGTCGAGTGGGGCGGGAGAAAGGAAAGGGAGTTCTCCTACGAGCAGTACTTC. The whole variable domain, filled in from reference TRBV7-8 and TRBJ2-7, reads GAGVSQSPRYKVAKRGQDVALRCDPISGHVSLFWYQQALGQGPEFLTYFQNEAQLDKSGLPSDRFFAERPEGSVSTLKIQRTQQEDSAVYLCASSLVEWGGRKEREFSYEQYFGPGTRLTVT.

The chain is built from TRBV5-4 and TRBJ1-2; 8 bases align to TRBD1. Germline V gives CDR1 SGHNT, CDR2 YYREEE (reference sequence). The CDR3 runs 13 residues. Trimming took 4 bases from V and 4 from J; bases not matched to a gene: 3. The CDR3 DNA follows: TGTGCCAGCAGCGACAGGGGCCTCTATGGCTACACCTTC. Its protein product is CASSDRGLYGYTF.

The gene calls are TRBV9 and TRBJ2-2; D is undetermined. The CDR3 sequence is 15 residues long. Trimming took 0 bases from V and 3 from J, leaving 9 bases between them. Germline V gene lookup returns CDR1 SGDLS and CDR2 YYNGEE. The CDR3 sequence: CASSVGGGDTGELFF. The CDR3 DNA reads TGTGCCAGCAGCGTAGGTGGCGGAGACACCGGGGAGCTGTTTTTT.